This TCR beta chain was identified in a study of cytomegalovirus exposure and HLA in healthy donors. Study-wide context: From 150 million to 200 million T cells, an earlier analysis saw approximately 110 million unique TCR beta sequences. General study results and limits: Later analysis indicated greater clonal expansion among HLA-associated TCR beta chains than among equally common other chains. Reports indicate that TCR beta sequences accurately predicted the HLA-A and HLA-B alleles of most subjects.

A note on this clone: Its antigen is not known.

It was with 60 Vbeta and 13 Jbeta primers that the PCR ran. Authors' processing steps: In a later analysis, of 80 million to 90 million unique beta chains, around 9.9 million appeared in at least two donors. The method was immunoSEQ multiplex PCR; TCRdb's version includes in-frame clones alone and lacks a portion of them. The D gene and trimming were derived from the DNA, and the V and J assignments and clone size from that table. The data show approximately 100,000 clones, with 60% to 80% seen just once and 2.5% held by the top ten. The CDR3 is 15 residues long. Trimming took 2 bases from V and 1 from J; bases not matched to a gene: 6. The germline V gene has CDR1 SGHRS and CDR2 YFSETQ.

The J gene is TRBJ2-7, the V gene TRBV5-1; TRBD2 matches at 7 bases. The source of this sequence is a man in his forties or fifties in good health and CMV-seronegative. Material for sequencing was PBMCs. The CDR3 coding sequence is TGCGCCAGCAGCTTTACATTCGGGGGGTCCTACGAGCAGTACTTC. Translation: CASSFTFGGSYEQYF.